These 27 T cell receptor beta chains originate from one sample sequenced in a study of T cell repertoires in cytomegalovirus infection. The antigens for these receptors are not known. TCRdb reprocessed the reads with MiXCR, giving one entry per CDR3 protein. The data contain hundreds of thousands of distinct CDR3 sequences, about 31% of them seen just once; the ten biggest clones take up 9.5% to 15%. The sample was cultured CD8+ T cells from PBMCs, taken from culture after CMV antigen stimulation. These receptors were collected from a human donor in good health (CMV status not recorded). Some clones in this sample may be carry-over from other donors' samples.

Remarks on this clonotype: A clone one base away is much larger, so this may be a read error. The V call is TRBV7-6, the J call TRBJ2-5, with D tentatively TRBD2 (5 bases). Germline CDR1 is SGHVS and CDR2 is FNYEAQ. The germline V and J ends were trimmed by 2 bases and 3 bases, with 22 bases remaining between them. The CDR3 extends over 18 amino acids. The CDR3 is CASSLIPGSVATKETQYF. The CDR3 DNA is TGTGCCAGCAGCTTAATTCCGGGGAGTGTTGCAACTAAAGAGACCCAGTACTTC.

The genes are TRBV6-1 and TRBJ2-3; D is uncertain. V shed 2 bases and J shed 1 base, with 7 bases lying between them. Germline-derived CDR1 and CDR2 are MNHNS and SASEGT. The CDR3 is made up of 14 amino acids. In DNA, the CDR3 is TGTGCCAGCAGTGAACCAGGTCGCACAGATACGCAGTATTTT. This translates into CASSEPGRTDTQYF.

The table lists this clonotype with a few counts. V usage is TRBV6-2 or TRBV6-3 and J usage is TRBJ2-3; 7 bases line up with TRBD1. The CDR3 spans 14 residues. Looked up from germline, CDR1 is MNHEY and CDR2 is SVGEGT. The V gene end was trimmed by 10 bases and the J gene end by 1 base; junction bases not matched to a gene: 8. CDR3 amino acids: CATSLDRGTDTQYF. DNA of the CDR3: TGTGCCACCTCCTTAGACAGGGGCACAGATACGCAGTATTTT.

The chain uses TRBV15 and TRBJ2-3; a weak D match, TRBD2 (5 bases). In germline, CDR1 is LNHNV, CDR2 YYDKDF (reference sequence). This CDR3 contains 13 residues. V shed 5 bases and J shed 0 bases, with 6 bases lying between them. The CDR3 region is CATSLASTDTQYF. DNA of the CDR3: TGTGCCACCAGCTTAGCGAGCACAGATACGCAGTATTTT.

The chain recombines TRBV6-5 with TRBJ1-2; tentatively, D is TRBD1 (5 bases). Germline V CDR1 and CDR2: MNHEY, SVGAGI. The CDR3 totals 14 residues. Deletions cut 3 bases from V and 1 base from J, with 9 bases between. The CDR3 region has the DNA TGTGCCAGCAGTTATGGGGGGGGTAACTATGGCTACACCTTC. Its protein is CASSYGGGNYGYTF.

V usage is TRBV19 and J usage is TRBJ1-5; D is unclear. The CDR3 covers 15 residues. Germline CDR1 reads LNHDA; CDR2 reads SQIVND (reference sequence). Trimming took 3 bases from V and 1 from J, leaving 10 bases between them. The CDR3 sequence is CASSIGELSNQPQHF. The CDR3 DNA is TGTGCCAGTAGTATTGGGGAGTTGAGCAATCAGCCCCAGCATTTT.

This clonotype was found a few times. The V and J genes are TRBV6-1 and TRBJ1-2; maybe TRBD1 (6 bases). V was shortened by 8 bases and J by 0 bases, with 22 bases between the two germline ends. Germline loops: CDR1 MNHNS, CDR2 SASEGT. CDR3 size: 17 residues. CDR3 nucleotides: TGTGCCAGCTCTTATGGGCGGTGGGGGCCGTCTAACTATGGCTACACCTTC. It translates to CASSYGRWGPSNYGYTF.

Points on this clonotype: One junction end disagrees with the germline gene, perhaps due to a read error. The CDR3 here is CASSLGPLSSYNEQFF. CDR3 DNA sequence: TGTGCCAGCAGCTTAGGGCCCCTAAGCTCCTACAATGAGCAGTTCTTC. This chain uses TRBV12-3 or TRBV12-4 with TRBJ2-1; no clear D gene. The CDR3 covers 16 residues.

This clonotype has just a few counts. The chain uses TRBV24-1 and TRBJ1-2; the D gene is possibly TRBD1 (5 bases). Deletions cut 0 bases from V and 7 bases from J, with 8 bases between. This CDR3 is built from 13 residues. Germline values: CDR1 KGHDR, CDR2 SFDVKD. This CDR3 reads CATSDLQGGGYTF. Here the CDR3 DNA reads TGTGCCACCAGTGATTTGCAGGGTGGTGGCTACACCTTC.

CDR3 sequence: CASSMHGEQFF. In DNA, the CDR3 is TGTGCCAGTAGTATGCATGGCGAGCAGTTCTTC. This chain uses TRBV19 with TRBJ2-1; no definite D call. CDR1 is LNHDA, CDR2 SQIVND, per germline (reference sequence). This CDR3 region has 11 residues. V was pared by 3 bases and J by 10 bases, with 7 bases between.

This clonotype was detected ten times or more. The chain has TRBV3-1 and TRBJ2-1; D is unresolved. Trimming pared 1 base from V and 1 base from J, leaving 8 bases between. Germline V gives CDR1 LGHDT, CDR2 YNNKEL (reference sequence). The CDR3 covers 15 residues. CDR3 in amino acids: CASSQGEPSYNEQFF. CDR3 nucleotide sequence: TGTGCCAGCAGCCAAGGGGAACCGTCCTACAATGAGCAGTTCTTC.

The V and J genes are TRBV6-1 and TRBJ2-5, with TRBD2 as a possible D gene (6 bases). Germline V gene data show CDR1 as MNHNS and CDR2 as SASEGT. The CDR3 sequence is 15 residues long. Trimming removed 7 bases at V and 0 bases at J, with 15 bases between. The CDR3 DNA sequence: TGTGCCAGCAATTTCCACGCGGGGTACCAAGAGACCCAGTACTTC. Residues: CASNFHAGYQETQYF.

This clonotype was picked up many times. The rearrangement joins TRBV5-1 to TRBJ1-1; 8 bases line up with TRBD1. Germline V gives CDR1 SGHRS, CDR2 YFSETQ. This CDR3 region has 14 residues. V dropped 0 bases and J dropped 4; count of bases not matched to a gene: 2. CDR3 DNA: TGCGCCAGCAGCTTGGGACAGGGGCCCACTGAAGCTTTCTTT. This codes for CASSLGQGPTEAFF.

The chain uses TRBV7-6 and TRBJ2-1; D may be TRBD2 (6 bases). The CDR3 covers 13 residues. The germline CDR1 and CDR2 sequences are SGHVS and FNYEAQ. Trimming pared 5 bases from V and 6 bases from J, leaving 11 bases between. In nucleotides, the CDR3 is TGTGCCAGCAGCCGCGGGATACCCAATGAGCAGTTCTTC. This codes for CASSRGIPNEQFF.

The chain recombines TRBV6-2 or TRBV6-3 with TRBJ2-6; TRBD1 matches 9 bases. CDR1 MNHEY and CDR2 SVGEGT come from the germline V gene. V shed 0 bases, J shed 0 bases, and the junction held 6 bases outside the gene matches. The CDR3 is 19 amino acids. DNA of the CDR3: TGTGCCAGCAGTTACTCGAGCGGACAGGGGCTCTCTGGGGCCAACGTCCTGACTTTC. Translated, it gives CASSYSSGQGLSGANVLTF.

This clonotype was detected a few times. The V gene is TRBV4-1, the J gene TRBJ2-2, with 8 positions matching TRBD2. The CDR3 contains 16 residues. With V trimmed by 1 base and J by 4 bases, 5 bases remained unmatched. Germline V gene data show CDR1 as MGHRA and CDR2 as YSYEKL. CDR3 coding DNA: TGCGCCAGCAGCCAAGGTCTCGCGGGGGGCACCGGGGAGCTGTTTTTT. Its translation is CASSQGLAGGTGELFF.

This clonotype was counted ten times or more. The CDR3 protein is CASSYGFSGTEAFF. Here the CDR3 DNA reads TGTGCCAGCAGTTACGGATTTAGCGGCACTGAAGCTTTCTTT. The rearrangement joins TRBV6-5 to TRBJ1-1; D is uncertain. This CDR3 contains 14 residues. V was trimmed by 2 bases and J by 4 bases, leaving 11 bases between them. CDR1 and CDR2 from the germline V gene are MNHEY and SVGAGI.

This chain uses TRBV7-3 with TRBJ2-7, with TRBD2 matching 11 bases. Germline V lookup: CDR1 SGHTA, CDR2 FQGTGA. This CDR3 has 15 amino acids. CDR3: CASSSACQTTSGVQV. DNA of the CDR3: TGTGCCAGCAGCTCTGCATGTCAAACGACTAGCGGGGTCCAGGTC.

As for this clonotype: A single base separates this from a much larger clone, so it may be a read error. The chain links TRBV7-2 to TRBJ2-5, with 7 bases that match TRBD2. Trimming took 5 bases from V and 4 from J; bases not matched to a gene: 16. CDR3 length equals 17 residues. Germline V CDR1 and CDR2: SGHTA, FQGNSA. CDR3 nucleotide sequence: TGTGCCAGCAGCCAAAACCCCGGGTCTAGCGGCCCAGAGACCCAGTACTTC. It is translated as CASSQNPGSSGPETQYF.

The sample holds a few counts of this clonotype. V is TRBV5-6 and J is TRBJ2-1, with a possible D match to TRBD2 (6 bases). The germline gives CDR1 SGHDT, CDR2 YYEEEE. The CDR3 consists of 12 residues. V shed 3 bases and J shed 8 bases, with 9 bases lying between them. The CDR3 protein is CASSSEGDEQFF. CDR3 DNA sequence: TGTGCCAGCAGCTCGGAGGGCGATGAGCAGTTCTTC. Filled out from reference TRBV5-6 and TRBJ2-1, the complete variable domain reads DAGVTQSPTHLIKTRGQQVTLRCSPKSGHDTVSWYQQALGQGPQFIFQYYEEEERQRGNFPDRFSGHQFPNYSSELNVNALLLGDSALYLCASSSEGDEQFFGPGTRLTVL.

This clonotype has only one observation. The chain has TRBV4-1 and TRBJ1-1; TRBD1 aligns across 9 bases. Trimming took 3 bases from V and 5 from J; bases not matched to a gene: 19. The CDR3 has 19 amino acids. The germline V gene has CDR1 MGHRA and CDR2 YSYEKL. Written as DNA, the CDR3 is TGCGCCAGCAGCCAGGAACCCGGGACCGACAGGGGGGGGTTAACTGAAGCTTTCTTT. It codes for CASSQEPGTDRGGLTEAFF.

This clonotype turned up a few times. This chain links TRBV7-9 with TRBJ2-5; D may be TRBD1 (6 bases). This CDR3 has 15 amino acids. Between the trimmed V and J ends, which lost 5 bases and 1 base, there was a span of 14 bases. Germline lookup yields CDR1 SEHNR and CDR2 FQNEAQ (reference sequence). CDR3 protein: CASSPRVGGQETQYF. CDR3 nucleotide sequence: TGTGCCAGCAGCCCCCGGGTAGGGGGCCAAGAGACCCAGTACTTC.

The V and J genes are TRBV24-1 and TRBJ2-5; D possibly uses TRBD1 or TRBD2 (5 bases each). The V end lost 1 base, the J end lost 3 bases, and 17 bases lay between the germline ends. The CDR3 is made up of 17 amino acids. In germline, CDR1 is KGHDR, CDR2 SFDVKD. CDR3 nucleotide sequence: TGTGCCACCAGTGATTTAAAGGAATCCGGGACGGAAGAGACCCAGTACTTC. It codes for CATSDLKESGTEETQYF.

Only a few counts were recorded for this clonotype. The chain joins TRBV10-3 to TRBJ2-3; TRBD1 agrees at 9 bases. The ends lost 4 bases at V and 1 base at J; junction bases unmatched: 9. This CDR3 region has 17 residues. Germline CDR1 and CDR2: ENHRY and SYGVKD. The CDR3 loop reads CAISGPGQGSGTDTQYF. The CDR3 DNA reads TGTGCCATCAGTGGGCCGGGACAGGGCTCGGGCACAGATACGCAGTATTTT.

This chain links TRBV6-6 with TRBJ2-1, with 9 nucleotides matching TRBD2. The CDR3 length is 16 residues. Trimming cost V 4 bases and J 6 bases; bases outside gene matches: 10. Germline CDR1 reads MNHNY; CDR2 reads SVGAGI (reference sequence). The CDR3 loop is CASSSFSGGGANEQFF. The CDR3 DNA reads TGTGCCAGCAGTTCGTTCTCTGGCGGGGGGGCCAATGAGCAGTTCTTC.

The rearrangement links TRBV15 to TRBJ2-5; 11 bases are a match to TRBD1. The ends lost 5 bases at V and 4 bases at J; junction bases unmatched: 6. Germline V gene data show CDR1 as LNHNV and CDR2 as YYDKDF (reference sequence). The CDR3 extends over 15 amino acids. CDR3 amino acids: CATSADRGRRETQYF. The CDR3 DNA sequence: TGTGCCACCAGCGCGGACAGGGGGCGGCGAGAGACCCAGTACTTC. Together with reference TRBV15 and TRBJ2-5, the CDR3 gives the full variable domain: DAMVIQNPRYQVTQFGKPVTLSCSQTLNHNVMYWYQQKSSQAPKLLFHYYDKDFNNEADTPDNFQSRRPNTSFCFLDIRSPGLGDTAMYLCATSADRGRRETQYFGPGTRLLVL.

This clonotype has just a few counts. V gene TRBV27 combines with J gene TRBJ2-7; D is perhaps TRBD1 (5 bases). This CDR3 is built from 14 residues. Per germline, CDR1 MNHEY and CDR2 SMNVEV (reference sequence). Trimming pared 3 bases from V and 5 bases from J, leaving 14 bases between. CDR3 sequence: CASSFIGAENEQYF. The CDR3, as DNA: TGTGCCAGCAGTTTTATAGGGGCAGAGAACGAGCAGTACTTC.